Here is one T cell receptor beta chain with its context. Its recognized antigen is unknown. Within one base of it there is no much larger clone, and no base qualities were kept. These data are taken from a study of beta chain features in type 1 diabetes listed by TCRdb under 2018. Looking at the study overall: Patients and healthy donors did not differ in mean age, gender distribution, total cell number or subset yield. Regulatory and stem cell-like memory subsets were obtained from only 8 patients and about 8 healthy donors, while naive and central memory subsets were obtained from all 30 or so donors. In the study, TCRB repertoires of sorted circulating CD4+ T cell subsets from recently diagnosed type 1 diabetes patients were compared with those of matched healthy donors. A total of around 110,000,000 sorted cells were examined across all samples, and RNA yield correlated strongly with the number of cells per subset. What the study reported, not specific to this receptor: Shorter templates might be favored by PCR, yet because patient and control samples were amplified and corrected together, any such skew would affect both groups equally. Patients with type 1 diabetes made fewer insertions and deleted more nucleotides at VDJ recombination sites, implying thymic rearrangement abnormalities. Sequencing cDNA rather than genomic DNA could over-represent highly expressing activated cells, although activation and CD3 levels did not differ between groups. The naive, central memory and regulatory TCRB repertoires appeared to resemble one another more closely among patients than among healthy donors. In all four CD4+ subsets, TCRB CDR3 length was moderately but significantly shorter in type 1 diabetes patients. HLA sub-analyses involved small numbers of individuals, so any influence of HLA type on TCRB rearrangement remained unresolved.

The CDR3, from cysteine to phenylalanine, totals 16 residues. The retained sequence is limited to the CDR3, 48 bases, with the frame set at the first base. From a lookup of the germline V gene, CDR1 and CDR2 are MNHEY and SVGAGI. V is clipped by 0 bases and J by 4 bases, and the sequence between their germline boundaries is 15 bases long. From each donor, a single peripheral blood sample of about 116 mL on average was drawn into heparinised tubes. Naive, central memory, regulatory and stem cell-like memory CD4+ T cells were sorted on a BD FACSAria II using a panel including CD45RO, CCR7, CD25, CD127, CD95 and CD27. A purity above 98% was achieved for all sorted populations. Right away, PBMCs were isolated by Lymphoprep density gradient centrifugation and were stained directly, with no culture step. Samples were stained and sorted in pairs, with one healthy donor and one patient per experiment, so that batch effects were minimized.

The High Capacity cDNA Reverse Transcription Kit was used to reverse transcribe all of the isolated RNA, meaning that expressed TCRB transcripts were what got sequenced. Deep immunoSEQ sequencing was performed on naive, central memory and regulatory T cell samples, with an average of about 4 million total reads per sample. Sorted cells were lysed in RLT buffer and RNA was extracted with DNase-treated RNeasy Micro or Mini kits, depending on cell number. Each cell subset was processed separately to prevent cross-contamination, with patient and healthy donor samples processed together. Using the immunoSEQ multiplex PCR, TCRB sequences were amplified from cDNA into 87-bp fragments spanning the CDR3 region. Sequencing of the amplicons was performed on the Illumina HiSeq platform. The source study handled its data this way. PCR bias was computationally corrected using synthetic template baselines, reads within Hamming distance 2 were collapsed, and singletons that could not be merged were discarded. Reads were aligned against IMGT so that V, D and J genes, CDR3 length and insertions or deletions at six rearrangement sites could be assigned. Clonotype counts were normalized to sorted cell number within each subset before computing true diversity and Gini coefficients with the tcR R package. The overlap coefficient, calculated on TCRB nucleotide sequences, was used to quantify repertoire sharing. Out-of-frame TCRB sequences from naive cells were analyzed as a proxy for the pre-selection repertoire. TCRdb retrieved this table from immuneACCESS and kept in-frame rearrangements only. Not all clones are present; in checked studies, unresolved V genes account for under half, and no reason is known for the remainder. The V and J calls and clone size were taken over from that table, and D and trimming were inferred from the DNA. The sample table contains 300,000 to 350,000 clones; only one count was recorded for about 14% of them. The ten largest clones add up to roughly 0.015% of the sample.

This TCR was sampled from a woman aged 18 to 35 with type 1 diabetes. Sequencing was carried out using naive CD4+ T cells from blood. Per the publication, the cell subset or site label means: true naive CD4+ T cells. The rearrangement joined TRBV6-5 to TRBJ2-5; the D gene is perhaps TRBD2, from 5 matching bases. The CDR3 reads CASSYSKALAGETQYF. The bases are TGTGCCAGCAGTTACTCGAAGGCCCTAGCCGGAGAGACCCAGTACTTC.